This TCR beta chain was sequenced during a study of regulatory T cells in long-lasting Graves disease. Time point noted: persistent/refractory GD, antithyroid drugs over 5 years with positive TRAb. From RNA extracted from PBMCs, the TCR library was made. CDR1 SGHTA and CDR2 FQGNSA come from the germline V gene. Trimming left V 1 base short and J 6 bases short, with 13 bases between. The CDR3 has 14 amino acids. With iRepertoire HTBI primers and Arm-PCR of CDR3 regions, TCR beta libraries were built. A single record per CDR3 protein comes from TCRdb applying MiXCR to the multiplex PCR reads. The profile shows roughly 450,000 distinct CDR3 sequences, around a fifth of them singletons. Findings and limits, study-wide: Whereas about a thousand public clonotypes were shared by new patients, persistent patients shared more, at 2,741.

This clonotype was found a few times. Its antigen is currently unknown. Sequenced material: peripheral blood mononuclear cells (PBMCs), taken when the disease was refractory, from a patient treated with antithyroid drugs. The V and J genes are TRBV7-2 and TRBJ2-7, with D possibly matching TRBD1 (8 bases). The receptor's source is a female donor with Graves disease. The CDR3, as DNA: TGTGCCAGCAGCTTAGTATACAGGGGGGGCGAGCAGTACTTC. Protein product: CASSLVYRGGEQYF.